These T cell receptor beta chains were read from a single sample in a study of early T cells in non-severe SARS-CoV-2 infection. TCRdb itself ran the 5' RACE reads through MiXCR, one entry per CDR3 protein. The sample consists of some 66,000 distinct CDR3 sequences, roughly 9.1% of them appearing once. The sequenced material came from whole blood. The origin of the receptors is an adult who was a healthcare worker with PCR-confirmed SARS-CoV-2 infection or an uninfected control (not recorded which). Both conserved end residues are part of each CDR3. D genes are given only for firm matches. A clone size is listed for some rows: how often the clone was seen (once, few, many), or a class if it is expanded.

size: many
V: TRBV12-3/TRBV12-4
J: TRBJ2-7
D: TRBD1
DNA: TGTGCCAGCAGTTTAGTGAGGACAGGGAACTACGAGCAGTACTTC
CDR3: CASSLVRTGNYEQYF

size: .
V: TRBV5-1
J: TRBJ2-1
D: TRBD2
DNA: TGCGCCAGCAGCGTACTAGCGGGAGACAATGAGCAGTTCTTC
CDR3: CASSVLAGDNEQFF

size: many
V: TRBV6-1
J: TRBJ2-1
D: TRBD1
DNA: TGTGCCAGCAGTGAAATGGCCGGGACAGGGGGCAATGAGCAGTTCTTC
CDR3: CASSEMAGTGGNEQFF

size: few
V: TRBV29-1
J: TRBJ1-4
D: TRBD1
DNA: TGCAGCGTTGAAGGGGACAGGGCGACTGAAAAACTGTTTTTT
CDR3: CSVEGDRATEKLFF

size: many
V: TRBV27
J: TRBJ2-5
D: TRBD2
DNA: TGTGCCAGCAGCCCGGGCGGGAGGGAAGAGACCCAGTACTTC
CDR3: CASSPGGREETQYF

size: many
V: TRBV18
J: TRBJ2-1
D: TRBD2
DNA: TGTGCCAGCTCACCTGGACTAGTTGGCAATGAGCAGTTCTTC
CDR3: CASSPGLVGNEQFF

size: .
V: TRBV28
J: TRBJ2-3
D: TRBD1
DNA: TGTGCCAGCAGATGGGACAGGACAGTCACAGATACGCAGTATTTT
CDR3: CASRWDRTVTDTQYF

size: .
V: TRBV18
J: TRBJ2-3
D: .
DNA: TGTGCCAGCTCACCCGGGCAGGCCAACACAGATACGCAGTATTTT
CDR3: CASSPGQANTDTQYF

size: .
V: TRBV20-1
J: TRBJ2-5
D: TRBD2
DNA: TGCAGTGCTAGAGATTCTAGCGGGAGTACTGAGACCCAGTACTTC
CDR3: CSARDSSGSTETQYF

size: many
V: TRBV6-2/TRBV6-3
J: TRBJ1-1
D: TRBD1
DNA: TGTGCCAGCAGTTACGAGAGACAGGGGGAGTGGAACACTGAAGCTTTCTTT
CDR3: CASSYERQGEWNTEAFF

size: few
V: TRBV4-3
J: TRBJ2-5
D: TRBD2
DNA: TGCGCCAGCAGCCAGGGACTAGCGGGAGCTCCAGAGACCCAGTACTTC
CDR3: CASSQGLAGAPETQYF

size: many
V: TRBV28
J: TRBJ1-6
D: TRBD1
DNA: TGTGCCAGCAGGGCAGGGGGCAGTAATTCACCCCTCCACTTT
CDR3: CASRAGGSNSPLHF

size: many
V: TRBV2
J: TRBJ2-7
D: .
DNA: TGTGCCAGCAGTGTCTCTGGGACCAGCTCCTACGAGCAGTACTTC
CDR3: CASSVSGTSSYEQYF

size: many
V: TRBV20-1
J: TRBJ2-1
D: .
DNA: TGCAGTGCTACCCAGGGCGGGACCATACTTAGCTCCTACAATGAGCAGTTCTTC
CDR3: CSATQGGTILSSYNEQFF

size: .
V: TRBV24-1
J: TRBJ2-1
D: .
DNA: TGTGCCACCAGTGCAAGGGGTCCCTACAATGAGCAGTTCTTC
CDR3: CATSARGPYNEQFF

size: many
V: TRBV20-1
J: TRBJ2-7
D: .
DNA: TGCAGTGCTATCTCGGACCCGACCTACGAGCAGTACTTC
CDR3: CSAISDPTYEQYF

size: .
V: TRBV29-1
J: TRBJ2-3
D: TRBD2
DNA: TGCAGCGCCGGGACTAGCGGGAGCACAGATACGCAGTATTTT
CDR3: CSAGTSGSTDTQYF

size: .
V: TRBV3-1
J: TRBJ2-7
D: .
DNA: TGTGCCAGCAGCCAAGCCCCCTCAGGGAACTCCTACGAGCAGTACTTC
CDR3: CASSQAPSGNSYEQYF

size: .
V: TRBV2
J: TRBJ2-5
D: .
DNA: TGTGCCAGTACCCGGTCACATCAAGAGACCCAGTACTTC
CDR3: CASTRSHQETQYF

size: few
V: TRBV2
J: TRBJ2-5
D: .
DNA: TGTGCCAGCAGTCGGGTACAAGAGACCCAGTACTTC
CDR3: CASSRVQETQYF

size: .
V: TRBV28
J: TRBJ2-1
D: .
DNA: TGTGCCAGCAGCCCCTTAGGAGGGGGGGCCGCCTACAATGAGCAGTTCTTC
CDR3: CASSPLGGGAAYNEQFF

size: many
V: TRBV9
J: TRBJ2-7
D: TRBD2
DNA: TGTGCCAGCGCCCCCGGACTAGGGTCCTACGAGCAGTACTTC
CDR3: CASAPGLGSYEQYF

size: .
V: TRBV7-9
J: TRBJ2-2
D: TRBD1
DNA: TGTGCCAGCAGCACCCAGGGGGCCGGGGAGCTGTTTTTT
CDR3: CASSTQGAGELFF

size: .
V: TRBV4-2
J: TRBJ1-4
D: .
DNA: TGTGCCAGCAGCCTAACCATGGCCGATGAAAAACTGTTTTTT
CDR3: CASSLTMADEKLFF

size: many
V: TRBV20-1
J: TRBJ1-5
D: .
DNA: TGCAGTGCTCGGGACCGGTCTAACCGTGGGCAGCCCCAGCATTTT
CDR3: CSARDRSNRGQPQHF

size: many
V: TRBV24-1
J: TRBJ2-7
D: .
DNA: TGTGCCACCAGTGGAGTTGCGGGGTATGGACCCTACGAGCAGTACTTC
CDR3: CATSGVAGYGPYEQYF

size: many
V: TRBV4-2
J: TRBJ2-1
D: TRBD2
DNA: TGTGCCAGCAGATTCACCGGGACTAGCGGGAGCAATGAGCAGTTCTTC
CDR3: CASRFTGTSGSNEQFF

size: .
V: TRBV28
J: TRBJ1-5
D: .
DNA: TGTGCCAGCAAGGGGAGACAGGCAGGCAATCAGCCCCAGCATTTT
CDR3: CASKGRQAGNQPQHF

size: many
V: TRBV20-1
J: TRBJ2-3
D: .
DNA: TGCAGTGCTCTCAGGGCCCCCAGCACAGATACGCAGTATTTT
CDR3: CSALRAPSTDTQYF

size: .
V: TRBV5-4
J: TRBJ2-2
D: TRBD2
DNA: TGTGCCAGCAGCATGGGACTAGCGGGACGGACCGGGGAGCTGTTTTTT
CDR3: CASSMGLAGRTGELFF

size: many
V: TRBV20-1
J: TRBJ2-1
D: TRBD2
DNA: TGCAGTGCCCCGTCGATAGCGGGAGGTAGAAGTGAGCAGTTCTTC
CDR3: CSAPSIAGGRSEQFF

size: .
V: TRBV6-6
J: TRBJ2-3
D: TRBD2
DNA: TGTGCCAGCACCCCCGGTCCGAGACTAGCGGGGCCAGATACGCAGTATTTT
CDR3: CASTPGPRLAGPDTQYF

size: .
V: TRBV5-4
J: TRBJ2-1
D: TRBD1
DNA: TGTGCCGACGGACAGGGGCACAACAATGAGCAGTTCTTC
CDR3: CADGQGHNNEQFF

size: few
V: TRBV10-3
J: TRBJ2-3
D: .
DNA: TGTGCCATCAGTGAGTCCGCTACGCAGTATTTT
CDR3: CAISESATQYF

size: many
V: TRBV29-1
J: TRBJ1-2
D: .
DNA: TGCAGCGTTGAAGGTCGGGGGCTGAGCTATGGCTACACCTTC
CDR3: CSVEGRGLSYGYTF

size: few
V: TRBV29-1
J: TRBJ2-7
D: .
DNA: TGCAGCGCCGAACGGGGCTATACGGAGTACTTC
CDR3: CSAERGYTEYF

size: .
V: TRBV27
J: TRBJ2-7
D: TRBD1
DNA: TGTGCCAGCACCTCTTTCGGGACAGCTAGTCCCTACGAGCAGTACTTC
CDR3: CASTSFGTASPYEQYF

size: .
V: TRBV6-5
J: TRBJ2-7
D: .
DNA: TGTGCCAGCAGGGCGACAGACGATACCTACGAGCAGTACTTC
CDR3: CASRATDDTYEQYF

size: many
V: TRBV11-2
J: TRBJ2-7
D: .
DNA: TGTGCCAGCAGCTTAGATCGGGACAACGAGCAGTACTTC
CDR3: CASSLDRDNEQYF

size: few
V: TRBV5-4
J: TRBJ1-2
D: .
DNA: TGTGCCAGCAGCTCCTTGTCGGGAGGCTATGGCTACACCTTC
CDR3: CASSSLSGGYGYTF

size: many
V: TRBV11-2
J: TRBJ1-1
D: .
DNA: TGTGCCAGCAGCTTAGACAGGGAACGTGAAGCTTTCTTT
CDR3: CASSLDREREAFF

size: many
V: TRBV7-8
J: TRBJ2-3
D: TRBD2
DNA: TGTGCCAGCAGCCGATGGCTAGCGGCTAGCACAGATACGCAGTATTTT
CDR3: CASSRWLAASTDTQYF

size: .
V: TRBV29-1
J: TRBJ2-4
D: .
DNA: TGCAGCGTTGATGGGCTGGGGTGGGTAGCCCAAAACATTCAGTACTTC
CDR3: CSVDGLGWVAQNIQYF

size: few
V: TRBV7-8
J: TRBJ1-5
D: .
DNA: TGTGCCAGCAGCCCGAAGTTTAGCAATCAGCCCCAGCATTTT
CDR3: CASSPKFSNQPQHF

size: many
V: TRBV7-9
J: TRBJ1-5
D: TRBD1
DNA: TGTGCCAGCAGCCCGCCCGGACAGGAGAATCAGCCCCAGCATTTT
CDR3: CASSPPGQENQPQHF

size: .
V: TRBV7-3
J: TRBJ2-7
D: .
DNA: TGTGCCAGCAGCCGTTCTCGGGGGTTCGAGCAGTACTTC
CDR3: CASSRSRGFEQYF

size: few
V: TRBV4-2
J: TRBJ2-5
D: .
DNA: TGTGCCAGCAGCCAAGATCAGGGGGGGGCGGAGACCCAGTACTTC
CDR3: CASSQDQGGAETQYF

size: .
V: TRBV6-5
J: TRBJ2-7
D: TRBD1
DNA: TGTGCCAGCAAGGACAGGGGACACGAGCAGTACTTC
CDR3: CASKDRGHEQYF

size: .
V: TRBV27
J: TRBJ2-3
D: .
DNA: TGTGCCAGCAGTTTACAGATTAGCACAGATACGCAGTATTTT
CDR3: CASSLQISTDTQYF

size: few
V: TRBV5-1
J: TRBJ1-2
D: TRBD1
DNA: TGCGCCAGCAGCCCCACAGGGGAGGACTATGGCTACACCTTC
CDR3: CASSPTGEDYGYTF

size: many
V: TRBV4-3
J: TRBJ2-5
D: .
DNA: TGCGCCAGCAGCCAAGATACAAGTCGAGAGACCCAGTACTTC
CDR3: CASSQDTSRETQYF

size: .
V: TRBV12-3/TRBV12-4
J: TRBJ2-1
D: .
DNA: TGTGCCAGCAGTTTCGGCAGGGGCGATGAGCAGTTCTTC
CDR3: CASSFGRGDEQFF